These 10 T cell receptor beta chains were sequenced from one sample in a study of blood T cell repertoires in COVID-19. Some clones are missing from TCRdb's copy, which holds only in-frame ones; the method was immunoSEQ multiplex PCR. The data show over 450,000 clones, with 89% seen just once and roughly 1% held by the top ten. The sample was peripheral blood. Receptors were obtained from a man between 18 and 35 years old with COVID-19, enrolled during active disease.

With regard to this clone: Other DNA sequences in the sample encode the same CDR3. The chain combines TRBV2 with TRBJ1-2; 8 nucleotides agree with TRBD1. Germline trimming cut 6 bases from V and 8 bases from J; bases unmatched to any gene: 2. Germline lookup yields CDR1 SNHLY and CDR2 FYNNEI. The CDR3 is 11 residues long. CDR3 region: CASSTGGGYTF. The DNA for the CDR3 is TGTGCCAGCAGCACAGGGGGGGGCTACACCTTC. Together with reference TRBV2 and TRBJ1-2, the CDR3 gives the full variable domain: EPEVTQTPSHQVTQMGQEVILRCVPISNHLYFYWYRQILGQKVEFLVSFYNNEISEKSEIFDDQFSVERPDGSNFTLKIRSTKLEDSAMYFCASSTGGGYTFGSGTRLTVV.

J is TRBJ1-1 and V is TRBV5-4, with TRBD1 as a possible D gene (5 bases). This CDR3 is 13 amino acids long. V was shortened by 6 bases and J by 4 bases, with 13 bases between the two germline ends. The V gene's germline CDR1 is SGHNT and CDR2 YYREEE (reference sequence). CDR3 sequence: CASTVGGGTEAFF. The CDR3 DNA sequence: TGTGCCAGCACCGTGGGGGGTGGCACTGAAGCTTTCTTT.

V is TRBV29-1 and J is TRBJ2-1, with D hard to call. The CDR3 sequence is 11 residues long. V lost 7 bases to trimming and J lost 8 bases, with 12 bases between them. The germline V gene has CDR1 SQVTM and CDR2 ANQGSEA. The CDR3 region is CSARTAYEQFF. DNA for the CDR3: TGCAGCGCTAGAACTGCGTATGAGCAGTTCTTC.

The genes are TRBV30 and TRBJ1-6; D not resolved. This CDR3 contains 15 residues. CDR1 GTSNPN and CDR2 SVGIG come from the germline V gene (reference sequence). V lost 4 bases and J 6 bases, leaving 16 bases between the germline ends. The CDR3 DNA sequence: TGTGCCTGGAATGTGCCCGGGTTCGGTAATTCACCCCTCCACTTT. Its protein is CAWNVPGFGNSPLHF.

The V call is TRBV6-5, the J call TRBJ2-7; TRBD2 matches at 8 bases. V shed 4 bases and J 2 bases; nucleotides not matched to a gene: 4. The CDR3 contains 14 residues. Per the germline V gene, CDR1 is MNHEY and CDR2 is SVGAGI. The CDR3 DNA is TGTGCCAGCAGTTCTCGGCGGGGGGCCTACGAGCAGTACTTC. As protein: CASSSRRGAYEQYF.

V gene TRBV7-9 combines with J gene TRBJ1-4, with 7 bases fitting TRBD1. Looked up from germline, CDR1 is SEHNR and CDR2 is FQNEAQ (reference sequence). V gave up 2 bases and J gave up 0 bases; unmatched junction bases: 6. The CDR3 contains 17 residues. The CDR3 bases are TGTGCCAGCAGCTTATCTGGGCAGGGGGCAACTAATGAAAAACTGTTTTTT. It codes for CASSLSGQGATNEKLFF.

The chain is built from TRBV30 and TRBJ1-5, with TRBD1 as a possible D gene (5 bases). The CDR3 length is 14 residues. Germline lookup yields CDR1 GTSNPN and CDR2 SVGIG (reference sequence). The V and J ends lost 4 bases and 0 bases respectively, with 10 bases between them. DNA for the CDR3: TGTGCCTGGACCCAGGGATCTAGCAATCAGCCCCAGCATTTT. This encodes CAWTQGSSNQPQHF.

The rearrangement uses TRBV2 and TRBJ1-2; 7 positions match TRBD1. This CDR3 has 15 residues. After removal of 6 bases from V and 6 bases from J, the junction contained 13 bases not matched to a gene. CDR1 is SNHLY and CDR2 is FYNNEI in the germline V gene. In DNA form, the CDR3 reads TGTGCCAGCAGGAGGGGGCCGGCACCCTCGGATGGCTACACCTTC. It yields the protein CASRRGPAPSDGYTF.

This rearrangement joins TRBV6-7 to TRBJ1-4, with 8 bases matching TRBD1. TRBV6-7 counts as an open reading frame of uncertain function. The CDR3 runs to 20 residues. J was trimmed by 2 bases and V by 0 bases; bases with no gene match: 14. DNA of the CDR3: TGTGCCAGCAGTTACTCCCGCGACCGGGACAGGAGAAACACTAATGAAAAACTGTTTTTT. It codes for CASSYSRDRDRRNTNEKLFF.

This clone has just one count. The rearrangement links TRBV5-6 to TRBJ2-1; D not resolved. The CDR3 totals 13 residues. Per the germline V gene, CDR1 is SGHDT and CDR2 is YYEEEE. The ends were cut back, 0 bases at V and 7 bases at J, with 8 bases in the middle. Written as DNA, the CDR3 is TGTGCCAGCAGCTTGGGTCGGGTGAATGAGCAGTTCTTC. Encoded protein: CASSLGRVNEQFF. Together with reference TRBV5-6 and TRBJ2-1, the CDR3 gives the full variable domain: DAGVTQSPTHLIKTRGQQVTLRCSPKSGHDTVSWYQQALGQGPQFIFQYYEEEERQRGNFPDRFSGHQFPNYSSELNVNALLLGDSALYLCASSLGRVNEQFFGPGTRLTVL.